The 18 T cell receptor beta chains given below trace back to one sample, sequenced in a study of a mutant IDH1 vaccine in newly diagnosed glioma. The table came from immunoSEQ multiplex PCR; TCRdb's copy has only in-frame clones and leaves some out. The table includes some 42,000 clones, about 75% detected once. The antigens of these receptors remain unknown. Time point defined: week 23, last vaccination. It was 300 ug of mutant IDH1 20-mer peptide that made up each vaccine dose, given with topical imiquimod. Sequencing was performed on PBMCs, taken from a glioma patient whose treatment included an IDH1 peptide vaccine. These receptors were taken from a man in his fifties with glioma.

The chain carries TRBV29-1 and TRBJ2-2; TRBD1 is a possible D gene (5 bases). Trimming stripped 7 bases from V and 1 base from J, with 7 bases between. Germline CDR1 SQVTM, CDR2 ANQGSEA. CDR3 length: 12 residues. DNA of the CDR3: TGCAGCGGGGGCCTGAACACCGGGGAGCTGTTTTTT. Protein sequence: CSGGLNTGELFF.

The chain couples TRBV18 to TRBJ1-5; D is perhaps TRBD1 (6 bases). Per germline, CDR1 KGHSH and CDR2 LQKENI. The germline V and J ends were trimmed by 6 bases and 3 bases, with 15 bases remaining between them. The CDR3 runs to 15 residues. CDR3 protein: CASSSQQGDNQPQHF. The CDR3 nucleotides read TGTGCCAGCTCTTCACAACAGGGTGACAATCAGCCCCAGCATTTT.

The rearrangement joins TRBV5-5 to TRBJ1-2, with a weak D call TRBD1 (5 bases). Deletions cut 0 bases from V and 6 bases from J, with 12 bases between. In germline, CDR1 is SGHKS, CDR2 YYEKEE (reference sequence). The CDR3 has 14 amino acids. CDR3 coding DNA: TGTGCCAGCAGCTTGGGGGGCGCGGGAAATGGCTACACCTTC. Its translation is CASSLGGAGNGYTF.

The rearrangement uses TRBV12-5 and TRBJ1-1, with TRBD1 as a possible D gene (5 bases). The V end lost 3 bases, the J end lost 3 bases, and 23 bases lay between the germline ends. Germline CDR1 and CDR2: LGHNT and FRNRAP. The CDR3 extends over 18 amino acids. The CDR3 bases are TGTGCTAGTGGTTTTCACAATCCGGGAACATTAGGGGACACTGAAGCTTTCTTT. Translation gives CASGFHNPGTLGDTEAFF.

V usage is TRBV14 and J usage is TRBJ1-6; weak D call: TRBD1 (5 bases). CDR3 length: 16 amino acids. Trimming cost V 6 bases and J 2 bases, with 14 bases left between them. Germline V CDR1 and CDR2: SGHDN, FVKESK. CDR3 sequence reads: CASSPRVNAYNSPLHF. CDR3 coding DNA: TGTGCCAGCAGTCCCAGGGTGAACGCCTATAATTCACCCCTCCACTTT. Based on the CDR3 plus reference TRBV14 and TRBJ1-6, the full variable domain is EAGVTQFPSHSVIEKGQTVTLRCDPISGHDNLYWYRRVMGKEIKFLLHFVKESKQDESGMPNNRFLAERTGGTYSTLKVQPAELEDSGVYFCASSPRVNAYNSPLHFGNGTRLTVT.

The chain has TRBV30 and TRBJ2-2, with TRBD2 matching 11 bases. The CDR3 is made up of 16 amino acids. With V trimmed by 7 bases and J by 4 bases, 11 bases remained unmatched. Germline CDR1 and CDR2: GTSNPN and SVGIG (reference sequence). The CDR3 loop is CASPTGTSGTTGELFF. CDR3 bases: TGTGCCTCCCCGACCGGGACTAGCGGCACCACCGGGGAGCTGTTTTTT. The full variable domain, rest sourced from reference TRBV30 and TRBJ2-2, is SQTIHQWPATLVQPVGSPLSLECTVEGTSNPNLYWYRQAAGRGLQLLFYSVGIGQISSEVPQNLSASRPQDRQFILSSKKLLLSDSGFYLCASPTGTSGTTGELFFGEGSRLTVL.

V and J are TRBV7-9 and TRBJ2-1; 8 positions agree with TRBD2. The CDR3 is 17 residues long. V was pared by 1 base and J by 6 bases, with 11 bases of the junction left unmatched. CDR1 is SEHNR and CDR2 is FQNEAQ in the germline V gene (reference sequence). The CDR3 sequence is CASSLGRGTGGPNEQFF. The DNA of the CDR3 is TGTGCCAGCAGCTTAGGACGAGGAACGGGGGGGCCCAATGAGCAGTTCTTC.

This clone showed up just a few times. V is TRBV4-3 and J is TRBJ1-1; maybe TRBD1 (5 bases). Per germline, CDR1 LGHNA and CDR2 YSLEER. The CDR3 has 13 residues. V lost 1 base and J lost 4, with 7 bases in between. CDR3 residues: CASSQVGGTEAFF. CDR3 in DNA: TGCGCCAGCAGCCAAGTTGGGGGCACTGAAGCTTTCTTT.

This chain links TRBV7-6 with TRBJ2-7; D not resolved. The germline V and J ends were trimmed by 1 base and 4 bases, with 8 bases remaining between them. The CDR3 length is 13 residues. Germline V CDR1 and CDR2: SGHVS, FNYEAQ. CDR3 loop: CASSLGDGYEQYF. CDR3 nucleotide sequence: TGTGCCAGCAGCTTAGGAGACGGATACGAGCAGTACTTC.

CDR3 amino acids: CASSQQGNSPLHF. In nucleotides, the CDR3 is TGTGCCAGCAGCCAGCAGGGTAATTCACCCCTCCACTTT. The chain employs TRBV14 and TRBJ1-6; weak D call: TRBD1 (5 bases). The V end was cut by 3 bases, the J end by 6 bases, with 6 bases between. CDR3 length equals 13 residues. Germline V gene data show CDR1 as SGHDN and CDR2 as FVKESK. The full variable domain, with the rest looked up from reference TRBV14 and TRBJ1-6, is EAGVTQFPSHSVIEKGQTVTLRCDPISGHDNLYWYRRVMGKEIKFLLHFVKESKQDESGMPNNRFLAERTGGTYSTLKVQPAELEDSGVYFCASSQQGNSPLHFGNGTRLTVT.

The genes are TRBV5-1 and TRBJ2-3; D is undetermined. V was cut by 4 bases and J by 5 bases, with 5 bases left in between. Germline CDR1 SGHRS, CDR2 YFSETQ. The CDR3 is made up of 11 amino acids. The CDR3: CASSQEDTQYF. In DNA, the CDR3 is TGCGCCAGCAGCCAGGAAGATACGCAGTATTTT.

The sample holds one count of this clone. The genes are TRBV6-5 and TRBJ1-1; possible D gene TRBD1, 5 bases. Germline V lookup: CDR1 MNHEY, CDR2 SVGAGI. V was trimmed by 7 bases and J by 0 bases, leaving 9 bases between them. The CDR3 spans 13 residues. Here the CDR3 DNA reads TGTGCCAGCACCCTGGGGGTGAACACTGAAGCTTTCTTT. Translating gives CASTLGVNTEAFF.

This clone was found a few times. The V and J genes are TRBV28 and TRBJ1-2, with 7 nucleotides matching TRBD1. From germline, CDR1 is MDHEN and CDR2 SYDVKM. The CDR3 totals 13 residues. Unmatched junction bases numbered 5, after V lost 9 bases and J lost 1 base. DNA for the CDR3: TGTGCCAGTTTGGGACAGAATAACTATGGCTACACCTTC. Its protein product is CASLGQNNYGYTF.

The chain combines TRBV30 with TRBJ1-2; 7 nucleotides line up with TRBD1. Looked up from germline, CDR1 is GTSNPN and CDR2 is SVGIG (reference sequence). The CDR3 runs 15 residues. The CDR3 protein is CATRGESGGNYGYTF. The CDR3, as DNA: TGTGCGACCCGGGGGGAGTCAGGGGGAAACTATGGCTACACCTTC.

V usage is TRBV5-6 and J usage is TRBJ1-5, with 9 bases that match TRBD1. The V and J ends lost 1 base and 4 bases, in that order; junction bases with no gene match: 9. Looked up from germline, CDR1 is SGHDT and CDR2 is YYEEEE. The CDR3 loop spans 17 amino acids. CDR3 region: CASSLLQGAGENQPQHF. The CDR3 DNA follows: TGTGCCAGCAGCTTGTTACAGGGGGCGGGTGAGAATCAGCCCCAGCATTTT.

This clone was seen once. The V gene is TRBV6-1, the J gene TRBJ1-1; 8 bases align to TRBD1. After removal of 4 bases from V and 5 bases from J, the junction contained 9 bases not matched to a gene. The CDR3 length is 15 residues. Germline V gene sequence: CDR1 MNHNS, CDR2 SASEGT. The CDR3 nucleotides read TGTGCCAGCAGTGCTTCGGACAGGGTCGGAACTGAAGCTTTCTTT. Its translation: CASSASDRVGTEAFF.

This sequence joins TRBV5-6 and TRBJ2-7, with unresolved D. V gave up 2 bases and J gave up 0 bases, with 12 bases separating them. CDR3 size: 15 residues. CDR1 and CDR2 from the germline V gene are SGHDT and YYEEEE. The chain's CDR3 is CASSLAPAFSYEQYF. In nucleotides, the CDR3 is TGTGCCAGCAGCTTAGCTCCGGCTTTCTCCTACGAGCAGTACTTC.

The chain combines TRBV5-6 with TRBJ2-7; D uncertain. This CDR3 spans 11 amino acids. With 0 bases removed from V and 5 bases from J, the gap between germline ends came to 3 bases. Per germline, CDR1 SGHDT and CDR2 YYEEEE. This CDR3 reads CASSLADEQYF. The CDR3 DNA sequence: TGTGCCAGCAGCTTGGCCGACGAGCAGTACTTC. Full variable domain (missing parts from reference TRBV5-6 and TRBJ2-7): DAGVTQSPTHLIKTRGQQVTLRCSPKSGHDTVSWYQQALGQGPQFIFQYYEEEERQRGNFPDRFSGHQFPNYSSELNVNALLLGDSALYLCASSLADEQYFGPGTRLTVT.